This entry is about one T cell receptor (beta chain). The antigen remains unidentified. Unique molecular identifiers were built into the TCRbeta library. TCRdb ran MiXCR on the PCR reads and lists one entry per CDR3 protein. The table includes more than 200,000 distinct CDR3 sequences, approximately 19% detected once. This specimen comes from a study of T-cell reconstitution after alpha-beta-depleted transplantation in children. Germline trimming cut 6 bases from V and 0 bases from J; bases unmatched to any gene: 7. The CDR3 contains 14 residues. Germline V gene data show CDR1 as GTSNPN and CDR2 as SVGIG (reference sequence). Whole-study findings and limits: Newly produced T cells mostly provided counts and TCRbeta diversity after one year, as hyperexpanded clones declined. Reportedly, only several hundred clones from non-depleted graft cells drove alpha-beta T-cell counts at about two months.

The clonotype originates from a male patient under 10 years old who had a stem cell transplant for acute lymphoblastic leukemia, so the T cells may come from the graft donor. Sample: PBMCs, mostly from graft donor cells, taken 360 days after TCRalphabeta/CD19-depleted stem cell transplant. The gene calls are TRBV30 and TRBJ1-2; 7 nucleotides align to TRBD1. CDR3 coding DNA: TGTGCCTGTACCATGACAGGGACTAACTATGGCTACACCTTC. Translation gives CACTMTGTNYGYTF.